This record concerns one TCR beta chain sequence. Its matching antigen is unknown. This sample was included in a study of early T cells in non-severe SARS-CoV-2 infection. Study in general: Investigators sequenced bulk RNA drawn from unsorted whole blood, and chains remained unpaired. Notes on the study in general: Sequences matched to VDJdb favored anti-spike CD8 responses, while private and CD4 specificities were missed.

Researchers attached unique molecular identifiers to individual cDNA molecules. MiXCR, applied by TCRdb to the 5' RACE reads, yields one record per CDR3 protein. This table has about 77,000 distinct CDR3 sequences, roughly a sixth appearing once. The CDR3 spans 13 residues. The junction had 4 bases not matched to a gene; V was cut back by 3 bases and J by 8 bases. CDR1 MDHEN and CDR2 SYDVKM come from the germline V gene. Sequenced sample: whole blood. The chain has TRBV28 and TRBJ1-2, with 9 bases that match TRBD1. The receptor was isolated from an adult who was a healthcare worker with PCR-confirmed SARS-CoV-2 infection or an uninfected control (not recorded which). The CDR3 region is CASSFQDRGGYTF. As DNA, the CDR3 is TGTGCCAGCAGTTTCCAGGACAGGGGAGGCTACACCTTC.